This T cell receptor beta chain was captured by sequencing in a study of OX40 agonist ivuxolimab in advanced cancers. As for the study in general: Patients were dosed intravenously with ivuxolimab at 0.01 to 10 mg/kg every 2 weeks. Subjects had a mean age of roughly 60 years, with a range of roughly 23 to 79; just over 80% were male.

V shed 2 bases and J shed 3 bases, with 4 bases lying between them. This CDR3 is 13 amino acids long. Germline V gene lookup returns CDR1 ENHRY and CDR2 SYGVKD. Sequencing used immunoSEQ multiplex PCR; TCRdb keeps in-frame clones, though not all of them. The sample records more than 85,000 clones, around nine tenths being singletons. Specimen: CD4+ or CD8+ T cells sorted from blood, collected in a trial of the OX40 agonist ivuxolimab. The J gene is TRBJ1-4, the V gene TRBV10-3; D remains ambiguous. This TCR came from an adult with an advanced solid tumor such as melanoma, head and neck, liver or kidney cancer. This CDR3 is CAISEGANEKLFF. The CDR3 bases are TGTGCCATCAGTGAGGGTGCTAATGAAAAACTGTTTTTT.